These 24 T cell receptor beta chains were sequenced from one sample in a study of T cells after yellow fever vaccination. TCRdb reanalysed the 5' RACE reads using MiXCR and keeps one entry per CDR3 protein. This sample yields hundreds of thousands of distinct CDR3 sequences, of which approximately 13% are seen a single time; 14% to 15% belongs to the top ten. The sample consisted of PBMCs, taken on the day of the yellow fever booster vaccination. The receptors shown here come from a man aged 30-40 years who received the YFV17D yellow fever vaccine.

This clonotype was picked up many times. The rearrangement links TRBV5-6 to TRBJ2-1; tentative D call: TRBD2 (6 bases). This CDR3 region has 14 residues. Trimming took off 2 bases at V and 3 bases at J, with 9 bases between the two ends. Germline CDR1 and CDR2: SGHDT and YYEEEE. As DNA, the CDR3 is TGTGCCAGCAGCTTCGGGGGAGGCTACAATGAGCAGTTCTTC. Translation gives CASSFGGGYNEQFF.

This clonotype was seen only a few times. The chain joins TRBV21-1 to TRBJ1-1; TRBD1 is the table's D call, not checked against the DNA. TRBV21-1 is recorded as a pseudogene. This CDR3 has 15 residues. CDR3 nucleotides: TGTGCCAGCATCCTTGGGAACAGGGGGAACACTGAAGCTTTCTTT. This translates into CASILGNRGNTEAFF.

The V gene is TRBV7-2, the J gene TRBJ1-2, with D possibly TRBD1 on 5 matching bases. V was cut by 4 bases and J by 7 bases, with 16 bases left in between. The germline gives CDR1 SGHTA, CDR2 FQGNSA. The CDR3 has 14 residues. CDR3 DNA sequence: TGTGCCAGCAGCTCCGGGGCCAGCCTCGGTGGCTACACCTTC. Its protein is CASSSGASLGGYTF.

This clonotype has a count of ten or more. This chain joins TRBV30 and TRBJ2-5; 11 nucleotides line up with TRBD2. V gave up 3 bases and J gave up 7 bases; unmatched junction bases: 7. Germline assignment: CDR1 GTSNPN and CDR2 SVGIG (reference sequence). The CDR3 contains 14 residues. The CDR3 coding sequence is TGTGCCTGGAGCGATGGGACTAGCGGACGGACCCAGTACTTC. Protein sequence: CAWSDGTSGRTQYF.

In its sample, this clonotype was seen a few times. CDR3 sequence: CASGDRGSTDTQYF. The DNA for the CDR3 is TGTGCCAGCGGAGACAGGGGCAGCACAGATACGCAGTATTTT. The chain carries TRBV27 and TRBJ2-3; 8 positions match TRBD1. The junction had 4 bases not matched to a gene; V was cut back by 8 bases and J by 0 bases. Germline V gene lookup returns CDR1 MNHEY and CDR2 SMNVEV (reference sequence). This CDR3 has 14 amino acids.

Concerning this clonotype itself: A read error may account for a junction end that differs from germline. The V gene is TRBV10-3, the J gene TRBJ2-7; a possible D gene is TRBD2 (7 bases). The CDR3 has 16 residues. The germline CDR1 and CDR2 sequences are ENHRY and SYGVKD. The CDR3 is CVISESGGGSSYEQYF. CDR3 DNA sequence: TGTGTCATCAGTGAGTCGGGGGGCGGGAGCTCCTACGAGCAGTACTTC.

The J gene is TRBJ2-2, the V gene TRBV6-2 or TRBV6-3; 10 bases line up with TRBD2. This CDR3 comprises 16 residues. V shed 7 bases, J shed 1 base, and the junction held 6 bases outside the gene matches. Germline CDR1 and CDR2: MNHEY and SVGEGT. The CDR3 coding sequence is TGTGCCAGCACCCTAGCGGGAGCCGTGAACACCGGGGAGCTGTTTTTT. Protein: CASTLAGAVNTGELFF.

This chain connects TRBV7-2 to TRBJ2-3, with 10 bases identical to TRBD1. The CDR3 is 15 residues long. Germline CDR1 SGHTA, CDR2 FQGNSA. Trimming at V came to 4 bases and at J to 2 bases, leaving 3 bases not matched to a gene. CDR3 sequence: CASSSGQGDTDTQYF. CDR3 coding DNA: TGTGCCAGCAGCTCCGGACAGGGGGACACAGATACGCAGTATTTT.

The rearrangement links TRBV4-1 to TRBJ1-2; 7 bases match TRBD1. The CDR3 is 14 amino acids. Looked up from germline, CDR1 is MGHRA and CDR2 is YSYEKL. Germline trimming cut 0 bases from V and 5 bases from J; bases unmatched to any gene: 3. CDR3 in DNA: TGCGCCAGCAGCCAAGAGGGACAGAAATATGGCTACACCTTC. Translated, it gives CASSQEGQKYGYTF.

This clonotype was seen a handful of times. The chain is built from TRBV27 and TRBJ2-1, with 7 bases that match TRBD2. The CDR3 is made up of 16 amino acids. Germline-derived CDR1 and CDR2 are MNHEY and SMNVEV (reference sequence). The J segment lost 4 bases and the V segment lost 1 base, leaving 7 bases of the junction unmatched. The CDR3 bases are TGTGCCAGCAGTTTATTGGCGGGAGAGGGGTACAATGAGCAGTTCTTC. Its translation: CASSLLAGEGYNEQFF.

V gene TRBV2 combines with J gene TRBJ2-3; D gene unclear. The CDR3 runs 11 residues. Trimming removed 11 bases from V and 6 bases from J, with 12 bases in between. Germline assignment: CDR1 SNHLY and CDR2 FYNNEI. This chain's CDR3 is CAGQSRDTQYF. CDR3 nucleotide sequence: TGTGCCGGCCAGAGCCGGGATACGCAGTATTTT.

A few counts support this clonotype. This sequence joins TRBV7-9 and TRBJ2-1, with a tentative D call TRBD2 (5 bases). Germline CDR1 is SEHNR and CDR2 is FQNEAQ (reference sequence). This CDR3 has 13 amino acids. Trimming removed 5 bases at V and 7 bases at J, with 12 bases between. DNA of the CDR3: TGTGCCAGCAGCATTGGGAGAGAGAATGAGCAGTTCTTC. Amino acid sequence: CASSIGRENEQFF.

The table lists this clonotype with a few counts. The J gene is TRBJ2-1, the V gene TRBV19, with 14 bases aligning to TRBD2. The trim removed 4 bases at V and 7 bases at J, leaving 3 bases unmatched. This CDR3 has 15 residues. From germline, CDR1 is LNHDA and CDR2 SQIVND (reference sequence). The CDR3 is CASSTGLAGENEQFF. Here the CDR3 DNA reads TGTGCCAGTAGTACGGGACTAGCGGGAGAAAATGAGCAGTTCTTC.

The rearrangement links TRBV20-1 to TRBJ2-3; TRBD2 aligns across 7 bases. J gave up 1 base and V 3 bases, and 10 bases lay outside the gene matches. The V gene's germline CDR1 is DFQATT and CDR2 SNEGSKA (reference sequence). The CDR3 is 16 amino acids. The CDR3 is CSASTSSGIGTDTQYF. The CDR3 DNA sequence: TGCAGTGCTAGTACATCGAGCGGGATAGGCACAGATACGCAGTATTTT.

This sequence joins TRBV7-8 and TRBJ2-7; D possibly corresponds to TRBD2 (5 bases). V was pared by 5 bases and J by 6 bases, with 14 bases between. The CDR3 extends over 13 amino acids. In germline, CDR1 is SGHVS, CDR2 FQNEAQ. CDR3 sequence reads: CASSPQLVSEQYF. As DNA, the CDR3 is TGTGCCAGCAGCCCCCAACTAGTCAGCGAGCAGTACTTC.

Here the CDR3 DNA reads TGTGCCAGCTCACCACCGGGGGACCCCAATGGCTACACCTTC. It specifies CASSPPGDPNGYTF. The V and J genes are TRBV18 and TRBJ1-2, with D possibly matching TRBD1 (5 bases). V was clipped by 0 bases and J by 6 bases, with 11 bases between them. Germline V lookup: CDR1 KGHSH, CDR2 LQKENI. The CDR3 totals 14 residues. The full variable domain, in which reference TRBV18 and TRBJ1-2 provide the parts outside the CDR3, is NAGVMQNPRHLVRRRGQEARLRCSPMKGHSHVYWYRQLPEEGLKFMVYLQKENIIDESGMPKERFSAEFPKEGPSILRIQQVVRGDSAAYFCASSPPGDPNGYTFGSGTRLTVV.

This rearrangement joins TRBV7-8 to TRBJ2-4; no reliable D call. The CDR3 sequence is 15 residues long. Germline V gives CDR1 SGHVS, CDR2 FQNEAQ. The V end was cut by 3 bases, the J end by 1 base, with 10 bases between. CDR3: CASSLGSMAKNIQYF. CDR3 sequence (DNA): TGTGCCAGCAGCTTGGGATCCATGGCCAAAAACATTCAGTACTTC. Full variable domain (missing parts from reference TRBV7-8 and TRBJ2-4): GAGVSQSPRYKVAKRGQDVALRCDPISGHVSLFWYQQALGQGPEFLTYFQNEAQLDKSGLPSDRFFAERPEGSVSTLKIQRTQQEDSAVYLCASSLGSMAKNIQYFGAGTRLSVL.

This chain connects TRBV13 to TRBJ2-7; the D gene is possibly TRBD1 (5 bases). With 3 bases removed from V and 11 bases from J, the gap between germline ends came to 23 bases. Germline V gives CDR1 PRHDT, CDR2 FYEKMQ (reference sequence). This CDR3 spans 15 amino acids. CDR3 amino acids: CASSLGGAANSKEYF. For the CDR3, the DNA is TGTGCCAGCAGCTTGGGTGGGGCGGCCAATTCCAAGGAGTACTTC.

This clonotype came up a few times. The chain carries TRBV7-2 and TRBJ2-2; 8 positions agree with TRBD2. Trimming cost V 5 bases and J 7 bases; bases outside gene matches: 6. CDR3 size: 14 residues. Germline values: CDR1 SGHTA, CDR2 FQGNSA. The CDR3 DNA reads as TGTGCCAGCAGCGCGGGACTAGTTTTCGGGGAGCTGTTTTTT. It is translated as CASSAGLVFGELFF.

The chain is built from TRBV28 and TRBJ2-7; the match to TRBD2 covers 16 bases. CDR3 length: 18 residues. Germline V gives CDR1 MDHEN, CDR2 SYDVKM. V lost 4 bases and J lost 0; bases outside the gene matches: 6. CDR3 bases: TGTGCCAGCAGTTCAGGGACTAGCGGGAGGGCCAGCTCCTACGAGCAGTACTTC. It yields the protein CASSSGTSGRASSYEQYF.

There are a few counts of this clonotype. The chain employs TRBV28 and TRBJ1-2; 10 bases fit TRBD1. Per germline, CDR1 MDHEN and CDR2 SYDVKM. V dropped 5 bases and J dropped 8; count of bases not matched to a gene: 8. The CDR3 runs to 14 residues. The DNA for the CDR3 is TGTGCCAGCAGTCGAGGGACAGGGGATGGCGGCTACACCTTC. This translates into CASSRGTGDGGYTF.

This clonotype was counted between two and nine times. This rearrangement joins TRBV7-2 to TRBJ2-7; TRBD2 matches 9 bases. V lost 1 base to trimming and J lost 4 bases; unmatched junction nucleotides: 5. This CDR3 region has 15 residues. Germline V CDR1 and CDR2: SGHTA, FQGNSA. CDR3 bases: TGTGCCAGCAGCTTAGAAGGACTAGCGACTTACGAGCAGTACTTC. It specifies CASSLEGLATYEQYF.

The chain links TRBV5-1 to TRBJ2-1; 9 bases match TRBD1. The CDR3 extends over 17 amino acids. Germline assignment: CDR1 SGHRS and CDR2 YFSETQ. With 4 bases clipped from V and 3 bases from J, the junction kept 11 bases outside the gene matches. CDR3 loop: CASSATLGQGSYNEQFF. The DNA of the CDR3 is TGCGCCAGCAGCGCCACCCTGGGACAGGGCAGCTACAATGAGCAGTTCTTC.

This clonotype was observed a handful of times. This chain joins TRBV20-1 and TRBJ1-5, with D hard to call. The V end lost 3 bases, the J end lost 1 base, and 13 bases lay between the germline ends. CDR1 is DFQATT and CDR2 is SNEGSKA in the germline V gene (reference sequence). The CDR3 sequence is 15 residues long. CDR3: CSASTEIASNQPQHF. The CDR3 DNA sequence: TGCAGTGCTAGCACCGAAATTGCAAGCAATCAGCCCCAGCATTTT.